The 23 T cell receptor beta chains reported below all come from one sample, sequenced in a study of blood T cell repertoires in COVID-19. Some clones are missing from TCRdb's copy, which holds only in-frame ones; the method was immunoSEQ multiplex PCR. This table holds some 150,000 clones, around 87% found once. Input material: peripheral blood. The receptors here all came from a middle-aged woman with acute or convalescent COVID-19.

The chain couples TRBV4-1 to TRBJ2-1; D remains unclear. This CDR3 region has 14 residues. V was trimmed by 4 bases and J by 3 bases, leaving 10 bases between them. Germline-derived CDR1 and CDR2 are MGHRA and YSYEKL. CDR3 region: CASSLAPSYNEQFF. The CDR3 DNA sequence: TGCGCCAGCAGCCTAGCACCTAGCTACAATGAGCAGTTCTTC.

This chain connects TRBV5-6 to TRBJ1-1; 7 nucleotides line up with TRBD1. Germline lookup yields CDR1 SGHDT and CDR2 YYEEEE. This CDR3 spans 17 amino acids. Trimming removed 4 bases from V and 12 bases from J; junction bases left unmatched: 24. The CDR3 is CASSADRGQPFKVKTFF. The CDR3 nucleotides are TGTGCCAGCAGCGCGGATAGGGGACAGCCGTTTAAGGTGAAAACTTTCTTT.

J is TRBJ1-4 and V is TRBV3-1 (or the pseudogene TRBV3-2); 7 positions match TRBD1. The V segment lost 4 bases and the J segment 5 bases; nucleotides outside the gene matches: 13. The CDR3 length is 17 residues. CDR1 and CDR2 from the germline V gene are LGHDT and YNNKEL (reference sequence). CDR3 loop: CASSRIPRTGQNEKLFF. In DNA form, the CDR3 reads TGTGCCAGCAGCCGGATCCCACGGACAGGCCAGAATGAAAAACTGTTTTTT.

This chain links TRBV27 with TRBJ1-4, with 10 bases aligning to TRBD1. After removal of 8 bases from V and 6 bases from J, the junction contained 6 bases not matched to a gene. CDR1 and CDR2 from the germline V gene are MNHEY and SMNVEV (reference sequence). This CDR3 is 14 amino acids long. Here the CDR3 reads CASGRGTGDEKLFF. In DNA, the CDR3 is TGTGCCAGCGGCAGAGGGACAGGGGATGAAAAACTGTTTTTT.

This clone was detected only a few times. This chain connects TRBV19 to TRBJ1-2, with TRBD1 as a possible D gene (6 bases). Germline-derived CDR1 and CDR2 are LNHDA and SQIVND (reference sequence). The CDR3 has 13 amino acids. V lost 6 bases to trimming and J lost 2 bases, with 10 bases between them. DNA for the CDR3: TGTGCCAGTAGCACAGGGTTCAACTATGGCTACACCTTC. Residues: CASSTGFNYGYTF.

The chain has TRBV7-9 and TRBJ2-3; a possible D gene is TRBD2 (5 bases). Looked up from germline, CDR1 is SEHNR and CDR2 is FQNEAQ (reference sequence). CDR3 length equals 16 residues. V was cut by 2 bases and J by 2 bases, with 14 bases left in between. In DNA form, the CDR3 reads TGTGCCAGCAGCTTAACCAGCGGTCAGGACACAGATACGCAGTATTTT. This codes for CASSLTSGQDTDTQYF. The whole variable domain, remainder taken from reference TRBV7-9 and TRBJ2-3, is DTGVSQNPRHKITKRGQNVTFRCDPISEHNRLYWYRQTLGQGPEFLTYFQNEAQLEKSRLLSDRFSAERPKGSFSTLEIQRTEQGDSAMYLCASSLTSGQDTDTQYFGPGTRLTVL.

This rearrangement joins TRBV27 to TRBJ2-1; D call uncertain. The germline V and J ends were trimmed by 5 bases and 10 bases, with 12 bases remaining between them. CDR3 length: 12 amino acids. Germline-derived CDR1 and CDR2 are MNHEY and SMNVEV (reference sequence). The CDR3 loop reads CASSSISHEQFF. The CDR3, as DNA: TGTGCCAGCAGTAGTATTAGTCACGAGCAGTTCTTC.

The chain has TRBV30 and TRBJ2-3; TRBD1 is a possible D gene (6 bases). The length of the CDR3 is 14 residues. Germline V gene data show CDR1 as GTSNPN and CDR2 as SVGIG (reference sequence). V shed 4 bases and J shed 5 bases, with 16 bases lying between them. CDR3 residues: CAWTRRGLVDTQYF. DNA of the CDR3: TGTGCCTGGACCCGTAGGGGGTTGGTAGATACGCAGTATTTT.

This clone was recorded only once. This chain uses TRBV5-1 with TRBJ2-5; no firm D call. Germline CDR1 is SGHRS and CDR2 is YFSETQ. The CDR3 consists of 14 residues. The V end lost 1 base, the J end lost 2 bases, and 9 bases lay between the germline ends. CDR3 sequence (DNA): TGCGCCAGCAGCTTGTCCGGTACTCAAGAGACCCAGTACTTC. It translates to CASSLSGTQETQYF.

The rearrangement links TRBV7-3 to TRBJ2-5; TRBD1 might be the D (5 bases). V shed 3 bases and J shed 5 bases, with 10 bases lying between them. This CDR3 has 13 residues. Germline V CDR1 and CDR2: SGHTA, FQGTGA. CDR3 protein: CASSFTGRETQYF. CDR3 bases: TGTGCCAGCAGCTTCACAGGCAGGGAGACCCAGTACTTC.

CDR3 loop: CASRPSGTPGGSPLHF. CDR3 bases: TGCGCCAGCAGGCCCTCCGGGACCCCGGGGGGTTCACCCCTCCACTTT. The rearrangement uses TRBV5-1 and TRBJ1-6, with D possibly matching TRBD1 (5 bases). V lost 5 bases and J lost 9, with 21 bases in between. The length of the CDR3 is 16 residues. Germline V lookup: CDR1 SGHRS, CDR2 YFSETQ.

The genes are TRBV6-4 and TRBJ2-2; perhaps TRBD2 as D (7 bases). The CDR3 is made up of 15 amino acids. The germline V and J ends were trimmed by 4 bases and 5 bases, with 14 bases remaining between them. In germline, CDR1 is MRHNA, CDR2 SNTAGT. CDR3 sequence reads: CASSVNREGTGELFF. CDR3 coding DNA: TGTGCCAGCAGTGTTAACAGGGAGGGGACCGGGGAGCTGTTTTTT.

The V call is TRBV5-6, the J call TRBJ1-5, with 7 nucleotides matching TRBD1. V shed 0 bases, J shed 5 bases, and the junction held 8 bases outside the gene matches. This CDR3 contains 16 residues. Germline V gene data show CDR1 as SGHDT and CDR2 as YYEEEE. The CDR3 region is CASSLASYRGYQPQHF. As DNA, the CDR3 is TGTGCCAGCAGCTTGGCTAGTTACAGGGGATATCAGCCCCAGCATTTT.

The V gene is TRBV15, the J gene TRBJ2-3; no clear D gene. The CDR3 is made up of 14 amino acids. The V end lost 3 bases, the J end lost 6 bases, and 13 bases lay between the germline ends. Per germline, CDR1 LNHNV and CDR2 YYDKDF (reference sequence). The CDR3 DNA reads as TGTGCCACCAGCAGGAATCAGGTCAAGGATACGCAGTATTTT. Its translation: CATSRNQVKDTQYF.

The J gene is TRBJ2-5, the V gene TRBV15, with no clear D. This CDR3 region has 14 residues. The germline gives CDR1 LNHNV, CDR2 YYDKDF (reference sequence). V lost 0 bases and J 1 base, leaving 6 bases between the germline ends. CDR3 nucleotide sequence: TGTGCCACCAGCAGAGATGGCCGCCAAGAGACCCAGTACTTC. Protein product: CATSRDGRQETQYF.

The chain combines TRBV6-5 with TRBJ2-1; TRBD2 matches 12 bases. CDR3 size: 14 residues. Per the germline V gene, CDR1 is MNHEY and CDR2 is SVGAGI. Trimming at V came to 4 bases and at J to 10 bases, leaving 5 bases not matched to a gene. The CDR3 region has the DNA TGTGCCAGCAGTTGGACTAGCGGGATTGGCGAGCAGTTCTTC. Residues: CASSWTSGIGEQFF.

This sequence joins TRBV11-2 and TRBJ1-2, with D possibly TRBD1 on 6 matching bases. V was clipped by 3 bases and J by 4 bases, with 15 bases between them. Germline lookup yields CDR1 SGHAT and CDR2 FQNNGV. The CDR3 length is 15 residues. CDR3 region: CASSFSRGDTYGYTF. The CDR3 DNA follows: TGTGCCAGCAGCTTCAGTCGTGGGGACACCTATGGCTACACCTTC.

The rearrangement joins TRBV18 to TRBJ2-5, with D uncertain. Per germline, CDR1 KGHSH and CDR2 LQKENI. CDR3 size: 13 residues. The V end lost 0 bases, the J end lost 5 bases, and 7 bases lay between the germline ends. For the CDR3, the DNA is TGTGCCAGCTCACCACCAAGCGAGGAGACCCAGTACTTC. Its protein product is CASSPPSEETQYF.

The chain has TRBV6-1 and TRBJ1-4; D may be TRBD1 (5 bases). Trimming removed 3 bases from V and 11 bases from J, with 16 bases in between. The CDR3 spans 14 residues. Germline V gene lookup returns CDR1 MNHNS and CDR2 SASEGT. CDR3 in DNA: TGTGCCAGCAGTGACCCCGTGACGGGGGAGAAACTGTTTTTT. Protein sequence: CASSDPVTGEKLFF.

The J gene is TRBJ2-6, the V gene TRBV11-3, with D perhaps TRBD1 (6 bases). CDR1 is SGHNT, CDR2 YENEEA, per germline. The CDR3 contains 16 residues. V was pared by 5 bases and J by 0 bases, with 11 bases between. Here the CDR3 reads CASSQGTPSGANVLTF. The DNA for the CDR3 is TGTGCCAGCAGCCAAGGGACACCCTCTGGGGCCAACGTCCTGACTTTC.

The chain employs TRBV12-3 or TRBV12-4 and TRBJ2-7, with a tentative D call TRBD1 (6 bases). V was clipped by 3 bases and J by 6 bases, with 6 bases between them. This CDR3 has 11 residues. This CDR3 reads CASSFRGEQYF. The DNA of the CDR3 is TGTGCCAGCAGTTTCAGGGGCGAGCAGTACTTC.

This rearrangement joins TRBV7-9 to TRBJ1-1; D is uncertain. The CDR3 loop spans 14 amino acids. Trimming pared 2 bases from V and 4 bases from J, leaving 11 bases between. The germline V gene encodes CDR1 SEHNR and CDR2 FQNEAQ (reference sequence). The CDR3 region is CASSLTVVITEAFF. The CDR3 DNA reads TGTGCCAGCAGCTTAACGGTGGTGATCACTGAAGCTTTCTTT.

DNA for the CDR3: TGTGCCAGCTTCGCGCCAGGACTAGCCTTTGTCACAGATACGCAGTATTTT. This sequence encodes CASFAPGLAFVTDTQYF. This chain joins TRBV7-8 and TRBJ2-3, with 8 bases fitting TRBD2. V was clipped by 8 bases and J by 2 bases; unmatched bases: 15. The CDR3 spans 17 residues. Germline V gives CDR1 SGHVS, CDR2 FQNEAQ.